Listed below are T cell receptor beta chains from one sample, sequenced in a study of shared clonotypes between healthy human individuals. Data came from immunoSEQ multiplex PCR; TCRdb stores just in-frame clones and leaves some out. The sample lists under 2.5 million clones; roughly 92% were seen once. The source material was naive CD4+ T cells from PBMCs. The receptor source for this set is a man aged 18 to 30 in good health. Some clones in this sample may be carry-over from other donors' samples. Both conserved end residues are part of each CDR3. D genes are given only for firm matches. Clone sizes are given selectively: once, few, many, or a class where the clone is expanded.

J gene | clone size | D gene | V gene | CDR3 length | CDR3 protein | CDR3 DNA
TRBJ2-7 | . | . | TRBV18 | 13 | CASSPPTGYEQYF | TGTGCCAGCTCACCACCGACAGGATACGAGCAGTACTTC
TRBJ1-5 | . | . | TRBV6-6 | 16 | CASSTRTDNSNQPQHF | TGTGCCAGCAGTACCAGGACAGATAATAGCAATCAGCCCCAGCATTTT
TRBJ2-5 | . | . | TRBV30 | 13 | CAWSVQGSETQYF | TGTGCCTGGAGTGTTCAGGGGTCGGAGACCCAGTACTTC
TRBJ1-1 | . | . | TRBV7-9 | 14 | CASSLDRSSTEAFF | TGTGCCAGCAGCTTAGACAGGTCGAGCACTGAAGCTTTCTTT
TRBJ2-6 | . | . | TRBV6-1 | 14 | CASSERRGANVLTF | TGTGCCAGCAGTGAAAGGAGGGGGGCCAACGTCCTGACTTTC
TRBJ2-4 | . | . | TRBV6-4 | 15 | CASSGQSESTDIQYF | TGTGCCAGCAGCGGACAGTCCGAGTCAACCGACATTCAGTACTTC
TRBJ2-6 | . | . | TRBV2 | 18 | CASNIRQDWSSGANVLTF | TGTGCCAGCAACATCAGACAGGACTGGAGCTCTGGGGCCAACGTCCTGACTTTC
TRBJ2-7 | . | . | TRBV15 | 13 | CATSRQGGYEQYF | TGTGCCACCAGCAGACAGGGCGGGTACGAGCAGTACTTC
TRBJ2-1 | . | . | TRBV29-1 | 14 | CSVAGFGGDNEQFF | TGCAGCGTTGCGGGTTTTGGAGGAGACAATGAGCAGTTCTTC
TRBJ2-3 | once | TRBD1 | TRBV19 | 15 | CASSFTGAGTDTQYF | TGTGCCAGTAGTTTCACAGGGGCCGGCACAGATACGCAGTATTTT
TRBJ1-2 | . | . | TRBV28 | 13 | CASNILGNYGYTF | TGTGCCAGCAATATTCTGGGTAACTATGGCTACACCTTC
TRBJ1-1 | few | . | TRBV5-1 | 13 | CASSTDPDTEAFF | TGCGCCAGCAGCACCGACCCGGACACTGAAGCTTTCTTT
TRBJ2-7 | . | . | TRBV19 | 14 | CASNEQGATYEQYF | TGTGCCAGTAATGAGCAGGGAGCAACCTACGAGCAGTACTTC
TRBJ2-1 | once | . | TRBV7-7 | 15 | CASSIPKASYNEQFF | TGTGCCAGCAGCATTCCTAAGGCCTCTTACAATGAGCAGTTCTTC
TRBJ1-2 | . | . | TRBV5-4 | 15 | CASSLARQGNYGYTF | TGTGCCAGCAGCTTGGCCCGGCAGGGCAACTATGGCTACACCTTC
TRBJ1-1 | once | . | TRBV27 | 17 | CASSLSRTDTLHTEAFF | TGTGCCAGCAGTTTATCCCGGACAGATACTCTACACACTGAAGCTTTCTTT
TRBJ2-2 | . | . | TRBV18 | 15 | CASSPINQATGELFF | TGTGCCAGCTCACCAATTAATCAAGCAACCGGGGAGCTGTTTTTT
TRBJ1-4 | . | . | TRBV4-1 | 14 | CASSRKEGPEKLFF | TGCGCCAGCAGCCGGAAGGAGGGACCGGAAAAACTGTTTTTT
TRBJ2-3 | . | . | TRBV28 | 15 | CASSLRGGRTDTQYF | TGTGCCAGCAGTTTGCGGGGTGGCCGCACAGATACGCAGTATTTT
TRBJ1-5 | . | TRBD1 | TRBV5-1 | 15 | CASSPTGGAYQPQHF | TGCGCCAGCAGCCCTACAGGGGGCGCGTATCAGCCCCAGCATTTT
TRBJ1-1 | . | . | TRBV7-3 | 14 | CASSLGVGNTEAFF | TGTGCCAGCAGCTTAGGGGTGGGGAACACTGAAGCTTTCTTT
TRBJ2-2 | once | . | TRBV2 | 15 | CASRRLASYTGELFF | TGTGCCAGCAGGAGGTTGGCCAGCTACACCGGGGAGCTGTTTTTT
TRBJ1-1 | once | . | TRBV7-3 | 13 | CASSFRGATEAFF | TGTGCCAGCAGCTTCCGAGGAGCCACTGAAGCTTTCTTT
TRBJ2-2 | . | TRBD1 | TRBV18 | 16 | CASSLGQGSNTGELFF | TGTGCCAGCTCACTCGGACAGGGGTCGAACACCGGGGAGCTGTTTTTT
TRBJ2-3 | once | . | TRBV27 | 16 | CASSSAGMSSTDTQYF | TGTGCCAGCAGTTCCGCGGGGATGAGTAGCACAGATACGCAGTATTTT
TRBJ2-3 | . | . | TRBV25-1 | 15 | CASSEMERVADTQYF | TGTGCCAGCAGTGAAATGGAGAGGGTGGCAGATACGCAGTATTTT
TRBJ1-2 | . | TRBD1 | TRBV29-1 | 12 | CSVELGQGRYTF | TGCAGCGTTGAATTGGGACAGGGACGCTACACCTTC
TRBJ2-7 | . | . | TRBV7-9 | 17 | CASSSLRPELPTYEQYF | TGTGCCAGCAGCTCCCTCAGACCGGAACTACCTACCTACGAGCAGTACTTC
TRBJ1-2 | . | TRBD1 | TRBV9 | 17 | CASSVAEWTGGFYGYTF | TGTGCCAGCAGCGTAGCGGAATGGACAGGGGGTTTCTATGGCTACACCTTC
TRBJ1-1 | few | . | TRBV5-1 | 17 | CASSLEPVGLRGTEAFF | TGCGCCAGCAGCTTGGAACCGGTTGGCCTGAGGGGCACTGAAGCTTTCTTT
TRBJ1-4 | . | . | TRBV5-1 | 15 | CASSLETGSNEKLFF | TGCGCCAGCAGCTTGGAGACAGGCTCTAATGAAAAACTGTTTTTT
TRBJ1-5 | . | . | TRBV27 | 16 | CASSRLTGFSNQPQHF | TGTGCCAGCAGTCGACTTACAGGTTTTAGCAATCAGCCCCAGCATTTT
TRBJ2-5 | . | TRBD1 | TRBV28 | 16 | CASSTHPGQAQETQYF | TGTGCCAGCAGTACACATCCGGGACAGGCTCAAGAGACCCAGTACTTC
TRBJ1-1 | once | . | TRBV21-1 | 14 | CASSKVGNGTEAFF | .
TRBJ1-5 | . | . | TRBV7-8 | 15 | CASSSQGVNNQPQHF | TGTGCCAGCAGCTCCCAGGGTGTGAACAATCAGCCCCAGCATTTT
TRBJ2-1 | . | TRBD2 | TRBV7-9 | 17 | CASSLTFRAGVFHEQFF | TGTGCCAGCAGCTTAACCTTCCGCGCGGGAGTATTCCATGAGCAGTTCTTC
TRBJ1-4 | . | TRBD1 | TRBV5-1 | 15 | CASSLEQGIYEKLFF | TGCGCCAGCAGCTTGGAACAGGGGATTTATGAAAAACTGTTTTTT
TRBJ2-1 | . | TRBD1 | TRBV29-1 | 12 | CSVGYRGNEQFF | TGCAGCGTTGGCTACAGGGGCAATGAGCAGTTCTTC
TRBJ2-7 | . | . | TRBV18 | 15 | CASSPARRGPYEQYF | TGTGCCAGCTCACCAGCCAGGCGGGGTCCCTACGAGCAGTACTTC
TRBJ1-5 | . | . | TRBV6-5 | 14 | CASSYNGGNQPQHF | TGTGCCAGCAGTTACAATGGGGGGAATCAGCCCCAGCATTTT
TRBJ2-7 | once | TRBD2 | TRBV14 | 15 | CASSQLWTSVYEQYF | TGTGCCAGCAGCCAGCTGTGGACTAGCGTCTACGAGCAGTACTTC
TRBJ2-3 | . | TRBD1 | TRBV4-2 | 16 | CASSQGTGQSTDTQYF | TGTGCCAGCAGCCAGGGGACAGGGCAGAGCACAGATACGCAGTATTTT
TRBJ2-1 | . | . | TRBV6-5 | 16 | CASSYFRSSSYNEQFF | TGTGCCAGCAGTTACTTCAGGTCGAGCTCCTACAATGAGCAGTTCTTC
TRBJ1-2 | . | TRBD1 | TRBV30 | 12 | CAWNGQGYGYTF | TGTGCCTGGAACGGACAGGGCTATGGCTACACCTTC